The clone carrying this T cell receptor (beta chain) was detected once. Its antigen is undetermined. Germline CDR1 SGHVS, CDR2 FQNEAQ. With 2 bases removed from V and 3 bases from J, the gap between germline ends came to 11 bases. This CDR3 comprises 15 residues. Profiled with immunoSEQ multiplex PCR; TCRdb holds only in-frame clones, not every one. The data hold around 100,000 clones, with 90% observed a single time. The data were obtained in a study of OX40 agonist ivuxolimab in advanced cancers. Study at large: At 0.01 to 10 mg/kg, ivuxolimab was administered intravenously to patients every 2 weeks. Hepatocellular carcinoma, melanoma, renal cell or head and neck cancer was diagnosed in the dose-escalation patients. Points from the study as a whole: The antigens recognized by the expanded peripheral T cells, that is their antigen specificity, were not determined.

The clonotype originates from an adult with an advanced solid tumor such as melanoma, head and neck, liver or kidney cancer. Sequenced here: CD4+ or CD8+ T cells sorted from blood, sampled in a trial of the OX40 agonist ivuxolimab. The chain is built from TRBV7-8 and TRBJ1-5, with no clear D. The CDR3 nucleotides are TGTGCCAGCAGCTTAACGGACCGGCCCAATCAGCCCCAGCATTTT. As protein: CASSLTDRPNQPQHF.